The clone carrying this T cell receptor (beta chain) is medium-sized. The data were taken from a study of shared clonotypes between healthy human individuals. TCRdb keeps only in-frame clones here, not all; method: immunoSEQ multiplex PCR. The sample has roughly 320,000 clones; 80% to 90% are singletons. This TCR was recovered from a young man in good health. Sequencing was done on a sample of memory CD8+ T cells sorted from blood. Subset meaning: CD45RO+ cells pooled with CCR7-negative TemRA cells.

Written as DNA, the CDR3 is TGTGCCAGTAGTATCGGGACTGATAACTTTTACGAGCAGTACTTC. As protein: CASSIGTDNFYEQYF. The chain combines TRBV19 with TRBJ2-7; maybe TRBD2 (6 bases). Looked up from germline, CDR1 is LNHDA and CDR2 is SQIVND (reference sequence). The CDR3 runs 15 residues. The V and J ends lost 3 bases and 4 bases respectively, with 16 bases between them.